Included here is one TCR beta chain sequence, with context. Its specificity is unknown. CD8+ and CD4+ T cells taken from blood had their TCR beta sequenced. This sample stems from a study of CD8 T cells in Susac syndrome. Study outcomes and limitations: It was acknowledged by the study that relatively few individuals were included in its TCR sequencing and HLA analysis.

The authors reverse transcribed roughly 0.5 to 1 ug RNA with random hexamers. A multiplex approach, immunoSEQ multiplex PCR, amplified TCR beta CDR3 across 54 Vbeta and 13 Jbeta. TCRdb reanalysed the immunoSEQ multiplex PCR reads using MiXCR and keeps one entry per CDR3 protein. In the table there are about 210,000 distinct CDR3 sequences, around 95% of which are singletons. The CDR3 has 16 residues. The germline gives CDR1 SGHAT, CDR2 FQDESV (reference sequence). Trimming removed 1 base at V and 3 bases at J, with 14 bases between. This receptor was identified in a human donor with multiple sclerosis. The rearrangement links TRBV11-1 to TRBJ2-3; D may be TRBD1 (6 bases). Sequenced input: CD4+ T cells from PBMCs. This chain's CDR3 is CASSLEPRGITDTQYF. The CDR3 DNA reads as TGTGCCAGCAGCTTAGAACCCAGGGGTATAACAGATACGCAGTATTTT.